The clone carrying this TCR beta chain was observed a few times. The antigen is undetermined. This sample was taken from a study of T cell repertoires in cytomegalovirus infection. Study summary: Indications came from public TCR beta signatures; they pointed to CMV infection and to a matching HLA type.

TCRdb passed the reads through MiXCR, listing each CDR3 protein once. This table has about 180,000 distinct CDR3 sequences, around 14% appearing once. This CDR3 comprises 14 residues. Germline CDR1 MNHEY, CDR2 SVGEGT. Trimming cost V 7 bases and J 6 bases, with 19 bases left between them. The study, taken as a whole, reports: Of the TCR beta families, the public ones yielded a cumulative frequency that identified carriers of CMV plus the relevant HLA. Clonotype analysis showed dominance of the ex vivo response by HLA-C-restricted CMV-specific TCR beta clonotypes.

Sequenced input: PBMCs. The origin of this receptor is a human donor in good health (CMV status not recorded). Some clones in this sample may be carry-over from other donors' samples. This rearrangement joins TRBV6-2 or TRBV6-3 to TRBJ2-7; weak D call: TRBD1 (6 bases). CDR3 loop: CASTAAGAHREQYF. As DNA, the CDR3 is TGTGCCAGCACTGCGGCAGGGGCCCACCGCGAGCAGTACTTC.